This TCR beta chain was observed in a study of CD8 T cells in ankylosing spondylitis. This clonotype was seen only a few times. Its target is not known. TCRdb processed the 5' RACE reads anew with MiXCR; each CDR3 protein has one entry. The sample records some 330,000 distinct CDR3 sequences, 6.5% to 10% being singletons. The germline V gene encodes CDR1 MNHEY and CDR2 SVGEGT. CDR3 size: 14 residues. The V end was cut by 5 bases, the J end by 2 bases, with 12 bases between. Study results and limitations: Made up of about eight highly homologous variants, a TCR beta motif appeared characteristic of ankylosing spondylitis blood.

The source material was blood, either unsorted or a sorted T cell fraction (not recorded which). This chain links TRBV6-2 or TRBV6-3 with TRBJ2-5; D possibly corresponds to TRBD1 (6 bases). This sequence originates from a male donor with ankylosing spondylitis. This chain's CDR3 is CASSDRLRQETQYF. In DNA, the CDR3 is TGTGCCAGCAGTGACAGGCTCAGACAAGAGACCCAGTACTTC.